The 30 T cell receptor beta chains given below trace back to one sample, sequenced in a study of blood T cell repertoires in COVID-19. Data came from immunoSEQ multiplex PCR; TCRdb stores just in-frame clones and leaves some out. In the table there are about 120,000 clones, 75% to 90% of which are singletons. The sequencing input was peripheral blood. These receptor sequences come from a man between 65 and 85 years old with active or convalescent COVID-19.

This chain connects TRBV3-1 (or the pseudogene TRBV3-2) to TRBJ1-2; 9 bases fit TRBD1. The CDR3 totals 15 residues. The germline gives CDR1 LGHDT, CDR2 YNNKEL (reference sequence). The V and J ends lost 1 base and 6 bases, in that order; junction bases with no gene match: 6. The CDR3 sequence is CASSQVIGQGNGYTF. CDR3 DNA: TGTGCCAGCAGCCAAGTGATTGGACAGGGGAATGGCTACACCTTC.

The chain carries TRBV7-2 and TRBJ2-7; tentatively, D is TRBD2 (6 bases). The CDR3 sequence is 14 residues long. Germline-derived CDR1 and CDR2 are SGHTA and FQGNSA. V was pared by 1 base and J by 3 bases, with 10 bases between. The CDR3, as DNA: TGTGCCAGCAGCTTAGGCTCTAGCGTCTACGAGCAGTACTTC. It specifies CASSLGSSVYEQYF.

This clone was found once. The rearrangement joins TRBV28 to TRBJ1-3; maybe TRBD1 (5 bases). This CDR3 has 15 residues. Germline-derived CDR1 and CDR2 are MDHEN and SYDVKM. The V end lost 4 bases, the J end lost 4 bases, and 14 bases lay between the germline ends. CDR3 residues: CASSYYGQDGNTIYF. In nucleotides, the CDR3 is TGTGCCAGCAGTTATTATGGACAAGACGGAAACACCATATATTTT. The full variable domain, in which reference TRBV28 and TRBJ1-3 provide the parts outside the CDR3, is DVKVTQSSRYLVKRTGEKVFLECVQDMDHENMFWYRQDPGLGLRLIYFSYDVKMKEKGDIPEGYSVSREKKERFSLILESASTNQTSMYLCASSYYGQDGNTIYFGEGSWLTVV.

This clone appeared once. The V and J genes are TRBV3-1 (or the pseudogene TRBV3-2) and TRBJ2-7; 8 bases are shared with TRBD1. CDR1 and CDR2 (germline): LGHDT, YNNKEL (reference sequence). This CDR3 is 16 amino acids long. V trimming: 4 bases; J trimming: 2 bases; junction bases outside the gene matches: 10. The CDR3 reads CASSRSVRQGTYEQYF. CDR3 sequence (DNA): TGTGCCAGCAGCCGAAGCGTCCGACAGGGGACCTACGAGCAGTACTTC.

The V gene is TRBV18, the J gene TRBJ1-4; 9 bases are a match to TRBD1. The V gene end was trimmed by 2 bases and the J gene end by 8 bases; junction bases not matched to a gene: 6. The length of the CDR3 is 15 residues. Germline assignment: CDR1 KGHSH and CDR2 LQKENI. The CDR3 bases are TGTGCCAGCTCACCAAGGGACAGGGCTCCCGAAAAACTGTTTTTT. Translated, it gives CASSPRDRAPEKLFF.

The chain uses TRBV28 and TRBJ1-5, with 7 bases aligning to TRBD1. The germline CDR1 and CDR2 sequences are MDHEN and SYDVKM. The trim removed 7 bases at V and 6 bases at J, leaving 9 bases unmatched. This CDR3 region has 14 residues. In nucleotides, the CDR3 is TGTGCCAGCACCATACAGGGGATGGGTCAGCCCCAGCATTTT. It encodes CASTIQGMGQPQHF.

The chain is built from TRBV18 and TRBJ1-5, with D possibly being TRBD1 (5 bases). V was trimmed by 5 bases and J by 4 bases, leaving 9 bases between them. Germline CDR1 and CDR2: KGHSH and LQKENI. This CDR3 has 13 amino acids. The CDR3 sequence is CASSRGENQPQHF. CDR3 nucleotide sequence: TGTGCCAGCTCAAGGGGTGAGAATCAGCCCCAGCATTTT.

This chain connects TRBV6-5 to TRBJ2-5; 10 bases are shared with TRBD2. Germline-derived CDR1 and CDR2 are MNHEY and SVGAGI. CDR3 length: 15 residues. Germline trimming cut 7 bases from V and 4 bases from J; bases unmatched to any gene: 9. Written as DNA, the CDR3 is TGTGCCAGCACCTCCCCTAGCGGGAGAGGAGAGACCCAGTACTTC. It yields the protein CASTSPSGRGETQYF.

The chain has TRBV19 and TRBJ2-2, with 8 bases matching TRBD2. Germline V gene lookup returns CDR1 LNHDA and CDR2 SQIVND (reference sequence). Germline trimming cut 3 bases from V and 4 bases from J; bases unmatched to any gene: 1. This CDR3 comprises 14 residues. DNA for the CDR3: TGTGCCAGTAGTATCGGGAGGGCCACCGGGGAGCTGTTTTTT. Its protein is CASSIGRATGELFF.

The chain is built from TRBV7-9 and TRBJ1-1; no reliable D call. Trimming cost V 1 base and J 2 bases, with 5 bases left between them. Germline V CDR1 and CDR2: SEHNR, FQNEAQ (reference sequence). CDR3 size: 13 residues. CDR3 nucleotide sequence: TGTGCCAGCAGCTTAGTAATTAACACTGAAGCTTTCTTT. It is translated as CASSLVINTEAFF.

CDR3 DNA sequence: TGTGCCAGCAGCTTGGTAGCGGGAGAAGGGGAGCAGTACTTC. Translation: CASSLVAGEGEQYF. V gene TRBV5-5 combines with J gene TRBJ2-7, with TRBD2 matching over 9 bases. CDR3 length equals 14 residues. The germline CDR1 and CDR2 sequences are SGHKS and YYEKEE (reference sequence). The J segment lost 7 bases and the V segment lost 0 bases, leaving 5 bases of the junction unmatched.

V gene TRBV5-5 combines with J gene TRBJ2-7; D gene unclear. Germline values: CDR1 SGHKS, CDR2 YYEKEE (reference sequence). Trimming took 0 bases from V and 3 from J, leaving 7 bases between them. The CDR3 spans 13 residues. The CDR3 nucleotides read TGTGCCAGCAGCTTGGCAATGCGCTACGAGCAGTACTTC. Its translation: CASSLAMRYEQYF.

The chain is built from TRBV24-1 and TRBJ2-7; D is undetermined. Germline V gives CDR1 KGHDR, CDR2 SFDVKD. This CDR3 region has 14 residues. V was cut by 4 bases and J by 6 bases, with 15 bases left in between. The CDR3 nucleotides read TGTGCCACCAGTGAAGACACACCAGCCGGCGAGCAGTACTTC. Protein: CATSEDTPAGEQYF.

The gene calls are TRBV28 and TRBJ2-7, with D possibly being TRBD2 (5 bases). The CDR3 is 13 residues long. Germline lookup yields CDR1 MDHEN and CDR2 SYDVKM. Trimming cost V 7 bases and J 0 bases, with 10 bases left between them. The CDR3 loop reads CASKGGSSYEQYF. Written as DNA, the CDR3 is TGTGCCAGCAAGGGCGGGTCCTCCTACGAGCAGTACTTC.

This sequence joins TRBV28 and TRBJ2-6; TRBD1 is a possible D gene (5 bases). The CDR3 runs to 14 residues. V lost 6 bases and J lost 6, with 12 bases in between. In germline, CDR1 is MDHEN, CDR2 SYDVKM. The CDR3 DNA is TGTGCCAGCAGCGCAGGGTACGTGGCCAACGTCCTGACTTTC. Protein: CASSAGYVANVLTF.

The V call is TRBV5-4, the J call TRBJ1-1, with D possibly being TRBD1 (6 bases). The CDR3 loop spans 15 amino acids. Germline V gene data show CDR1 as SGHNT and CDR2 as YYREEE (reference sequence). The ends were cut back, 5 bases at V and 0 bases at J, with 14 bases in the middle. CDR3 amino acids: CASRHKQGLNTEAFF. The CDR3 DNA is TGTGCCAGCAGACACAAACAGGGTCTGAACACTGAAGCTTTCTTT. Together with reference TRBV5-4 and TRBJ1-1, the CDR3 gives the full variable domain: ETGVTQSPTHLIKTRGQQVTLRCSSQSGHNTVSWYQQALGQGPQFIFQYYREEENGRGNFPPRFSGLQFPNYSSELNVNALELDDSALYLCASRHKQGLNTEAFFGQGTRLTVV.

Here the CDR3 DNA reads TGCGCCAGCAGCTTGGTGGGTGACAGCTCTGGAAACACCATATATTTT. Protein product: CASSLVGDSSGNTIYF. The chain recombines TRBV5-1 with TRBJ1-3; D perhaps matches TRBD1 (5 bases). The CDR3 has 16 residues. Germline assignment: CDR1 SGHRS and CDR2 YFSETQ. Trimming removed 0 bases at V and 0 bases at J, with 10 bases between.

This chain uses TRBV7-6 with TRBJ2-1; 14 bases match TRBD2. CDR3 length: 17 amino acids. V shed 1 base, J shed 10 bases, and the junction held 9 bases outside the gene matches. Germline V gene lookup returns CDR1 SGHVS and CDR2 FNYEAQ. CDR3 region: CASSLVPPTSGRDEQFF. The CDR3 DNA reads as TGTGCCAGCAGCTTAGTCCCCCCGACTAGCGGGAGGGACGAGCAGTTCTTC.

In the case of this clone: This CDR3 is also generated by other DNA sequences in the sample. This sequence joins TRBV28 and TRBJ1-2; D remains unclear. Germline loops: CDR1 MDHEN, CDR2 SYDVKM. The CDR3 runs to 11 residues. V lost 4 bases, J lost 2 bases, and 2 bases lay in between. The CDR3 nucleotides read TGTGCCAGCAGTTCAAACTATGGCTACACCTTC. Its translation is CASSSNYGYTF.

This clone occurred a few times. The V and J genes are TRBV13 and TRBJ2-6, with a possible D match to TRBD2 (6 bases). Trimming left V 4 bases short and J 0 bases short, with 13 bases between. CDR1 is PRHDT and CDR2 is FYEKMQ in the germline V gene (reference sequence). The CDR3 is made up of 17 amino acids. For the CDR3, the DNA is TGTGCCAGCAGCTCCTTAGCGGACCCCTCTGGGGCCAACGTCCTGACTTTC. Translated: CASSSLADPSGANVLTF.

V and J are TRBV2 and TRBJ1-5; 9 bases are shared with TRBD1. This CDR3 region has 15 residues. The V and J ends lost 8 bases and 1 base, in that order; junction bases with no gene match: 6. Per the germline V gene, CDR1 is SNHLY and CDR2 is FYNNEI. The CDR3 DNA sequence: TGTGCCAGCTGTGCACAGGGGGCGAGCAATCAGCCCCAGCATTTT. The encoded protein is CASCAQGASNQPQHF.

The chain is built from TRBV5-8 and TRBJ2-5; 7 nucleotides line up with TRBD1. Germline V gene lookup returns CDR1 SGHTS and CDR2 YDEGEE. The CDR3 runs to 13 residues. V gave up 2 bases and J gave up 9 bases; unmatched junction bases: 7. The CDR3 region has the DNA TGTGCCAGCAGCTTCTCCCTACAGGGGTCCCAGTACTTC. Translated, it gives CASSFSLQGSQYF.

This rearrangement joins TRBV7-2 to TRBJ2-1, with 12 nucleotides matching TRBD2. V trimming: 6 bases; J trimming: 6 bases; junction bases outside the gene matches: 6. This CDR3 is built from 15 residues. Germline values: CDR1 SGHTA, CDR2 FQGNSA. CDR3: CASRSSGRASNEQFF. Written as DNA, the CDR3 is TGTGCCAGCAGATCTAGCGGGAGGGCGAGCAATGAGCAGTTCTTC.

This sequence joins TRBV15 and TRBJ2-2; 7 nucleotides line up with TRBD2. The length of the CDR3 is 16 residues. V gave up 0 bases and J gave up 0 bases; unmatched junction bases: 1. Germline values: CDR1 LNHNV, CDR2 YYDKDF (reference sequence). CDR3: CATSRDAGANTGELFF. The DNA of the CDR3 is TGTGCCACCAGCAGAGATGCGGGGGCGAACACCGGGGAGCTGTTTTTT.

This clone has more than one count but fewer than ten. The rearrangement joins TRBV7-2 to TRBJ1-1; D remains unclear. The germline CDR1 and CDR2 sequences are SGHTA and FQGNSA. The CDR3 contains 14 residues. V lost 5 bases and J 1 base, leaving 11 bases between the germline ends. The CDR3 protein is CASSHTVTNTEAFF. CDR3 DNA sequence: TGTGCCAGCAGCCATACAGTGACGAACACTGAAGCTTTCTTT.

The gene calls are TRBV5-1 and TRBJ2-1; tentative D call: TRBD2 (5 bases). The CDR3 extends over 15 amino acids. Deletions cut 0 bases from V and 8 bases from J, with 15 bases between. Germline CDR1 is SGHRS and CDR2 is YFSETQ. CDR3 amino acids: CASSLVPSSFDEQFF. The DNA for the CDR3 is TGCGCCAGCAGCTTGGTTCCTAGCAGTTTCGATGAGCAGTTCTTC.

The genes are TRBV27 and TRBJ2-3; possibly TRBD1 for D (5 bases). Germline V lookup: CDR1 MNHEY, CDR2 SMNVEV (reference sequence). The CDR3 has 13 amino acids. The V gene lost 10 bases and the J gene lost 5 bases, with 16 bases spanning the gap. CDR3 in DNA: TGTGCCACCGCACGGACAAGTATAGATACGCAGTATTTT. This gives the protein CATARTSIDTQYF.

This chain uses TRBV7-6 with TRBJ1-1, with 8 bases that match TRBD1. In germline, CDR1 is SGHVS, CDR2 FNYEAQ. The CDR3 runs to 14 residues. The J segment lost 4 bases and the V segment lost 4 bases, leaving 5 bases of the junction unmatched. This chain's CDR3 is CASSSGTGGTEAFF. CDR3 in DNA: TGTGCCAGCAGCTCAGGTACAGGGGGCACTGAAGCTTTCTTT.

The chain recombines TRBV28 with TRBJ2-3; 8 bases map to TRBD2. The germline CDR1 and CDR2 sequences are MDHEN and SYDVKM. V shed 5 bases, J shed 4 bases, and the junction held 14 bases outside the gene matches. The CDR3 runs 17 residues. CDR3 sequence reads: CASSLLRGGVEADTQYF. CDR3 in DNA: TGTGCCAGCAGTCTCCTCCGGGGGGGGGTGGAAGCAGATACGCAGTATTTT.

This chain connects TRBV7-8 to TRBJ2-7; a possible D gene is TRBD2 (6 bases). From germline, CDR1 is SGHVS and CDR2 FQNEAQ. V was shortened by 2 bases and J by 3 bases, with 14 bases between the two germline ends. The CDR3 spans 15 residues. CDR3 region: CASSLSPGAYYEQYF. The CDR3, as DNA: TGTGCCAGCAGCTTATCACCGGGAGCCTACTACGAGCAGTACTTC.